This is a list of T cell receptor beta chains from one sample in a study of cytomegalovirus exposure and HLA in healthy donors. Some clones are missing from TCRdb's copy, which holds only in-frame ones; the method was immunoSEQ multiplex PCR. This table has 350,000 or so clones, more than 80% appearing once. The sequenced material came from PBMCs. The receptors were gathered from a woman in her late teens or twenties in good health and CMV-seronegative. Both conserved end residues are part of each CDR3. The D gene is left open where the match is weak. The listing skips clone size in some rows; elsewhere it reads once, few, many or a size class.

clone_size	d_call	v_call	j_call	cdr3_aa	cdr3_nt
.	.	TRBV4-3	TRBJ2-1	CASSQARGREQFF	TGCGCCAGCAGCCAAGCCAGAGGGCGTGAGCAGTTCTTC
few	.	TRBV7-2	TRBJ1-1	CASSFEGTEAFF	TGTGCCAGCAGCTTTGAGGGCACTGAAGCTTTCTTT
.	TRBD1	TRBV5-5	TRBJ2-7	CASSLGTTGTYEQYF	TGTGCCAGCAGCCTGGGCACGACAGGGACCTACGAGCAGTACTTC
.	.	TRBV6-1	TRBJ1-2	CASTRGHDSNYGYTF	TGTGCCAGCACCCGAGGTCACGACTCTAACTATGGCTACACCTTC
.	TRBD2	TRBV10-2	TRBJ2-2	CASNSGSPGELFF	TGCGCCAGCAATAGCGGGAGTCCCGGGGAGCTGTTTTTT
.	.	TRBV18	TRBJ2-1	CASSPRLAAVSSQDNEQFF	TGTGCCAGCTCACCACGGTTAGCGGCAGTCTCATCTCAGGACAATGAGCAGTTCTTC
.	TRBD2	TRBV18	TRBJ2-7	CASSPLGTSDEQYF	TGTGCCAGCTCACCCCTAGGGACTAGCGACGAGCAGTACTTC
.	.	TRBV4-3	TRBJ2-1	CASSRGAGYNEQFF	TGCGCCAGCAGCCGCGGGGCCGGGTACAATGAGCAGTTCTTC
.	.	TRBV27	TRBJ1-1	CASLSRTEAFF	TGTGCCAGCCTCTCGCGCACTGAAGCTTTCTTT
.	.	TRBV4-1	TRBJ1-1	CASSQDGGPGVAFF	TGCGCCAGCAGCCAAGATGGGGGCCCAGGGGTGGCTTTCTTT
once	.	TRBV4-3	TRBJ1-5	CASSLTVRDNQPQHF	TGCGCCAGCAGCCTCACCGTACGGGACAATCAGCCCCAGCATTTT
.	TRBD1	TRBV27	TRBJ2-3	CASSLTQGIYTQYF	TGTGCCAGCAGCCTTACACAGGGGATCTATACGCAGTATTTT
once	.	TRBV28	TRBJ1-4	CASSRGGGFEKLFF	TGTGCCAGCAGTAGGGGTGGGGGGTTTGAAAAACTGTTTTTT
.	TRBD1	TRBV18	TRBJ2-7	CASSLVDRDYEQYF	TGTGCCAGCTCACTAGTCGACAGGGACTACGAGCAGTACTTC
once	.	TRBV6-5	TRBJ2-2	CASSYGSGGSGELFF	TGTGCCAGCAGTTACGGGTCAGGAGGGAGCGGGGAGCTGTTTTTT
.	.	TRBV6-6	TRBJ2-1	CASSWASADNEQFF	TGTGCCAGCAGTTGGGCTAGCGCTGACAATGAGCAGTTCTTC
.	.	TRBV9	TRBJ2-3	CASSAQGQASTDTQYF	TGTGCCAGCAGCGCCCAAGGACAAGCTAGCACAGATACGCAGTATTTT
.	TRBD2	TRBV7-9	TRBJ2-1	CASSLASGRYNEQFF	TGTGCCAGCAGCTTAGCGAGCGGGAGGTACAATGAGCAGTTCTTC
.	TRBD1	TRBV6-5	TRBJ2-4	CASSPRDRGSNIQYF	TGTGCCAGCAGCCCCCGGGACAGGGGTAGCAACATTCAGTACTTC
few	.	TRBV11-2	TRBJ1-5	CASSHGYLTDQPQHF	TGTGCCAGCAGCCACGGATACCTAACAGATCAGCCCCAGCATTTT
once	.	TRBV10-1	TRBJ1-2	CASSLGLRGLYGYTF	TGCGCCAGTTCGCTCGGCCTGCGGGGCTTATATGGCTACACCTTC
.	.	TRBV7-3	TRBJ1-2	CASSGGPGEGYTF	TGTGCCAGCAGCGGTGGCCCAGGGGAGGGCTACACCTTC
.	TRBD1	TRBV5-1	TRBJ2-3	CASSQGDSTDTQYF	TGCGCCAGCAGCCAGGGGGATAGCACAGATACGCAGTATTTT
.	.	TRBV15	TRBJ2-7	CATSMTTNSYEQYF	TGTGCCACCAGCATGACAACGAACTCCTACGAGCAGTACTTC
.	TRBD2	TRBV9	TRBJ2-3	CASSVASGGTQYF	TGTGCCAGCAGCGTAGCTAGCGGGGGTACGCAGTATTTT
.	TRBD1	TRBV28	TRBJ2-7	CASSSPGQGANEQYF	TGTGCCAGCAGTTCCCCGGGACAGGGGGCTAACGAGCAGTACTTC
.	TRBD1	TRBV10-3	TRBJ2-7	CAISESTRGQALQYF	TGTGCCATCAGTGAGTCGACTCGGGGACAGGCCTTACAGTACTTC
.	TRBD1	TRBV29-1	TRBJ2-5	CSVFLSKGAQETQYF	TGCAGCGTTTTTTTATCTAAGGGGGCTCAAGAGACCCAGTACTTC
.	TRBD1	TRBV18	TRBJ1-2	CASSGTDYGYTF	TGTGCCAGCTCCGGGACAGATTATGGCTACACCTTC
.	TRBD2	TRBV9	TRBJ2-7	CASSTGLAGAYEQYF	TGTGCCAGCAGCACGGGACTAGCGGGAGCTTACGAGCAGTACTTC
.	TRBD2	TRBV7-6	TRBJ2-7	CASSRGALLAGAIGEQYF	TGTGCCAGCAGCCGAGGGGCCCTACTAGCGGGAGCTATTGGCGAGCAGTACTTC
.	.	TRBV28	TRBJ1-5	CASSLVEGNQPQHF	TGTGCCAGCAGTTTGGTAGAGGGCAATCAGCCCCAGCATTTT
once	TRBD2	TRBV11-2	TRBJ2-5	CASSLTSGRAWETQYF	TGTGCCAGCAGTCTGACCAGCGGGAGGGCCTGGGAGACCCAGTACTTC
.	TRBD2	TRBV6-6	TRBJ2-1	CATGLAAYNEQFF	TGTGCCACCGGACTAGCGGCCTACAATGAGCAGTTCTTC
.	TRBD1	TRBV6-5	TRBJ1-5	CASSLGTVGNQPQHF	TGTGCCAGCAGTCTCGGGACAGTGGGCAATCAGCCCCAGCATTTT